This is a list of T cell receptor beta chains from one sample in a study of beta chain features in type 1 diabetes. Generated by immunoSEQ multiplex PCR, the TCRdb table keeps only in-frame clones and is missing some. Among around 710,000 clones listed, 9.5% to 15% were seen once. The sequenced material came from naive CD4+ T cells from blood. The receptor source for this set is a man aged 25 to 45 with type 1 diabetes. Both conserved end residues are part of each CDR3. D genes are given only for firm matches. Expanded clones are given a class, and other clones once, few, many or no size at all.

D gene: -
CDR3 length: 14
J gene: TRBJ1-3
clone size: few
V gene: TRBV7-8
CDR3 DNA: TGTGCCAGCAGCTTAGGGGGCTCTGGAAACACCATATATTTT
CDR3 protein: CASSLGGSGNTIYF

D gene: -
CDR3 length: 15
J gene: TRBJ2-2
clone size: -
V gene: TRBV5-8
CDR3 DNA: TGTGCCAGCAGCTTGGATCAGGGAGGCACCGGGGAGCTGTTTTTT
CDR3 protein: CASSLDQGGTGELFF

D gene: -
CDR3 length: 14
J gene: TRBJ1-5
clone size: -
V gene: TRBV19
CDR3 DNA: TGTGCCAGTAGCTTCAGGGGAAAGGATCAGCCCCAGCATTTT
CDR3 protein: CASSFRGKDQPQHF

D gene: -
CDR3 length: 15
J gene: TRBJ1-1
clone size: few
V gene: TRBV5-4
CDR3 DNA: TGTGCCAGCAGCCTGAACTCGGGGGGCCGAAGCGAAGCTTTCTTT
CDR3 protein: CASSLNSGGRSEAFF

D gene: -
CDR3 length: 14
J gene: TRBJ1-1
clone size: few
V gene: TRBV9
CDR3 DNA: TGTGCCAGCAGCGTATCCCGGTTGGGCACTGAAGCTTTCTTT
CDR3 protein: CASSVSRLGTEAFF

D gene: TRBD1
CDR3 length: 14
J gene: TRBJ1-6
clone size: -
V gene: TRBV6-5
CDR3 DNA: TGTGCCAGCAGTCAGGGGGACAGTAATTCACCCCTCCACTTT
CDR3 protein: CASSQGDSNSPLHF

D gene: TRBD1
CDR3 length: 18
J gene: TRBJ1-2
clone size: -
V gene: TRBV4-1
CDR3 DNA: TGCGCCAGCAGCCAGCCCAGGTGGTCAGGGGGCCCTGGCTATGGCTACACCTTC
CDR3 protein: CASSQPRWSGGPGYGYTF

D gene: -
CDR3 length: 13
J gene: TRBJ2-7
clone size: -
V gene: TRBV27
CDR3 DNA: TGTGCCAGCAGTTTTCAGGGTACCTACGAGCAGTACTTC
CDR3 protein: CASSFQGTYEQYF

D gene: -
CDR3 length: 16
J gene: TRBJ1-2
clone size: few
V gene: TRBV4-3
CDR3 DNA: TGCGCCAGCAGCCAAGATCTCGACACTTCAAACTATGGCTACACCTTC
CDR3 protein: CASSQDLDTSNYGYTF

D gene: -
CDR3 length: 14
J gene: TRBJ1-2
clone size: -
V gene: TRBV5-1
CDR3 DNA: TGCGCCAGCAGCTTGACCCTACAAGACTATGGCTACACCTTC
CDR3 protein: CASSLTLQDYGYTF

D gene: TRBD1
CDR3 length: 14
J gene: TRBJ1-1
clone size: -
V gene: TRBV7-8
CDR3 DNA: TGTGCCAGCAGCCCCGGACAGGGGAACACTGAAGCTTTCTTT
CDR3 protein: CASSPGQGNTEAFF

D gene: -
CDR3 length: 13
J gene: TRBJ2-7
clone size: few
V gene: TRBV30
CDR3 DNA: TGTGCCTGGAGTGTACTCAGCTCCTACGAGCAGTACTTC
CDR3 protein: CAWSVLSSYEQYF

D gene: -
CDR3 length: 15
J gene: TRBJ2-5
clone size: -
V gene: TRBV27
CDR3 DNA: TGTGCCAGCAGTTTAACAGGGGACGGGGGGAAGACCCAGTACTTC
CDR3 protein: CASSLTGDGGKTQYF

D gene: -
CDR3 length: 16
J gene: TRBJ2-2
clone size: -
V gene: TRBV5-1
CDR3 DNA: TGCGCCAGCAGCTTGGCGGGGAGCCCGAACACCGGGGAGCTGTTTTTT
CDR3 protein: CASSLAGSPNTGELFF

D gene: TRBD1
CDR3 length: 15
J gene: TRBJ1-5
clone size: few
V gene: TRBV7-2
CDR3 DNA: TGTGCCAGCAGCGTCGGGACAGGGTCAGACCAGCCCCAGCATTTT
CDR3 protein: CASSVGTGSDQPQHF

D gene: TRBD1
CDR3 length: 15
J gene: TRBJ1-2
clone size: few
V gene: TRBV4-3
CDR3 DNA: TGCGCCAGCAGCCATGTACAGGGGCTCATGAATGGCTACACCTTC
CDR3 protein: CASSHVQGLMNGYTF

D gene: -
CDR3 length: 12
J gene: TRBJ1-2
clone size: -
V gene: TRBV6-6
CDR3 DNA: TGTGCCAGCAGTTTTAGAGGGTTTGGCTACACCTTC
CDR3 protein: CASSFRGFGYTF

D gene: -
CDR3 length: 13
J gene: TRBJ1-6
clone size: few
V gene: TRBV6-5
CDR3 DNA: TGTGCCAGCAGTGCCCCAGAGAATTCACCCCTCCACTTT
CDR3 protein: CASSAPENSPLHF

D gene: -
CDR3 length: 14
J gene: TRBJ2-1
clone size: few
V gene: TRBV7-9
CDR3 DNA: TGTGCCAGCAGCTTAGTGGGAGACTACAATGAGCAGTTCTTC
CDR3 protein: CASSLVGDYNEQFF

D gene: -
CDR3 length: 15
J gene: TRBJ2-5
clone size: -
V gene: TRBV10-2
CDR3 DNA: TGCGCCAGCAGTGACCGGGGCGAGGGATCAGAGACCCAGTACTTC
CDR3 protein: CASSDRGEGSETQYF

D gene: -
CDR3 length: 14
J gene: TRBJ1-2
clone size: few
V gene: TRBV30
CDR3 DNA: TGTGCCTGGAGTGTACGTGGATTAGAGTGGCTACACACCTTC
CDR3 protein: CAWSVRGLEWLHTF

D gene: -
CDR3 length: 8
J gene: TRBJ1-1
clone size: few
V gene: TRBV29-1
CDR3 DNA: TGCAGCGTCACTGAAGCTTTCTTT
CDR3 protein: CSVTEAFF

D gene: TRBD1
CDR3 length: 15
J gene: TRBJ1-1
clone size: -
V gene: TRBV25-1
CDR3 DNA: TGTGCCAGCAGTGGGGACAGGGGGCCGGGGACTGAAGCTTTCTTT
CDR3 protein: CASSGDRGPGTEAFF

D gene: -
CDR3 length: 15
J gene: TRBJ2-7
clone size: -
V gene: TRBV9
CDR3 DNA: TGTGCCAGCAGCGTAGGGGCAGCCACCTCCTACGAGCAGTACTTC
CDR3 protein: CASSVGAATSYEQYF

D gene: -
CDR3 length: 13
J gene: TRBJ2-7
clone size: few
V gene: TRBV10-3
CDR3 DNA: TGTGCCATCAGGTCGGACGGGTCCTACGAGCAGTACTTC
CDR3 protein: CAIRSDGSYEQYF

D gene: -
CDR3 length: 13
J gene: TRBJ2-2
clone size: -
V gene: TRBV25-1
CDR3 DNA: TGTGCCAGCAGTGAATATGGGTTCGGGGAGCTGTTTTTT
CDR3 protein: CASSEYGFGELFF

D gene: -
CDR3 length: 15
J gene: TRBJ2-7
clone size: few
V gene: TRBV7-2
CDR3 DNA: TGTGCCAGCAGCCACAGGGGAGGGATCCTCTACGAGCAGTACTTC
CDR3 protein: CASSHRGGILYEQYF

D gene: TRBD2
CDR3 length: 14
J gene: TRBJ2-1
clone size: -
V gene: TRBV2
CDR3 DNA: TGTGCCAGCAGCAAGGGACTAGCGGGGGGTGAGCAGTTCTTC
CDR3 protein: CASSKGLAGGEQFF

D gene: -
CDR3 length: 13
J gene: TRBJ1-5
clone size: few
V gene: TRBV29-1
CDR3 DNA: TGCAGCGTTGCTACGGGGGCAGGTCAGCCCCAGCATTTT
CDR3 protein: CSVATGAGQPQHF

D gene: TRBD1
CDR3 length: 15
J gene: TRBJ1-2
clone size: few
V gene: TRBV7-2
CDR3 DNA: TGTGCCAGCAGCTTGACAGGGATATCTAACTATGGCTACACCTTC
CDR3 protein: CASSLTGISNYGYTF

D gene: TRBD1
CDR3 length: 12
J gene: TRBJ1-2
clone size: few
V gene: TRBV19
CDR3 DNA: TGTGCCACCGCGACAGGGGCCTATGGCTACACCTTC
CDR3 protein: CATATGAYGYTF

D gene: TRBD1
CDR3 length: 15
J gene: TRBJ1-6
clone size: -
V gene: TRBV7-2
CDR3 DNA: TGTGCCAGCAGCCAGGGACAGGCCATGAATTCACCCCTCCACTTT
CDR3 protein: CASSQGQAMNSPLHF

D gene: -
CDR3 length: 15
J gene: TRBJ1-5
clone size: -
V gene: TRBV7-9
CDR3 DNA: TGTGCCAGCAGCTTAGCCGACGGAAGCAATCAGCCCCAGCATTTT
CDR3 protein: CASSLADGSNQPQHF

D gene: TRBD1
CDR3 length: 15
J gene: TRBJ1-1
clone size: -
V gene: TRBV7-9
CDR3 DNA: TGTGCCAGCAGCTCTTCGACAGGGGCCCACACTGAAGCTTTCTTT
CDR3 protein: CASSSSTGAHTEAFF

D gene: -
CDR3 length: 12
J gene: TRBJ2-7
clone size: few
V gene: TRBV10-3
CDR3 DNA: TGTGCCATCAGTGCTATGGGCTACGAGCAGTACTTC
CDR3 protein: CAISAMGYEQYF

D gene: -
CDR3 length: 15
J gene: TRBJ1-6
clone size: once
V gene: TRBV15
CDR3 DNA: TGTGCCACCAGCAGAGATCAGGCAGGGGAGTCACCCCTCCACTTT
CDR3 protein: CATSRDQAGESPLHF

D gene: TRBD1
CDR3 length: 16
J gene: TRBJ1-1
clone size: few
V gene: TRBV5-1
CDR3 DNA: TGCGCCAGCAGCTTGGGACCGGGACAGGGGAACACTGAAGCTTTCTTT
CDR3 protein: CASSLGPGQGNTEAFF

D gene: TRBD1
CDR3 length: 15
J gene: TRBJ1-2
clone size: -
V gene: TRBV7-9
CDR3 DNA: TGTGCCAGCAGCTCCCAGGGGGCGGCTGGCTATGGCTACACCTTC
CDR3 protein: CASSSQGAAGYGYTF

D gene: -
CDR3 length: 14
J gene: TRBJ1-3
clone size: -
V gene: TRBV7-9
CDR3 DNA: TGTGCCAGCAGCTCCTCCGTCTCTGGAAACACCATATATTTT
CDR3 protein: CASSSSVSGNTIYF

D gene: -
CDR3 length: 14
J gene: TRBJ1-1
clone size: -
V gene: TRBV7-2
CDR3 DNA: TGTGCCAGCAGCTTTACCGGGGGCCGCGCTGAAGCTTTCTTT
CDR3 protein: CASSFTGGRAEAFF

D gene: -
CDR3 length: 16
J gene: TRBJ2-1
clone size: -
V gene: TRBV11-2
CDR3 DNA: TGTGCCAGCAGCTTAGGAAGCGGCCTCTCCTACAATGAGCAGTTCTTC
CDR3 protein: CASSLGSGLSYNEQFF

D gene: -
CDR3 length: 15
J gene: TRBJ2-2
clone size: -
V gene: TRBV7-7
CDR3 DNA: TGTGCTAGCAGCTTAGGGGGGACTGATTCCGGGGAGCTGTTTTTT
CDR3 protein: CASSLGGTDSGELFF

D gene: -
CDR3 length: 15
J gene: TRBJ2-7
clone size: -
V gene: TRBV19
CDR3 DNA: TGTGCCAGTAGTACCGCGGAGGGGGTTTCCTACGAGCAGTACTTC
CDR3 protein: CASSTAEGVSYEQYF

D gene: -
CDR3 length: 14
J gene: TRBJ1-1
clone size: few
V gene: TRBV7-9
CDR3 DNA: TGTGCCAGCAGCTTCAATCAGGGAGCTATGAAAGCTTTCTTT
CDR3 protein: CASSFNQGAMKAFF

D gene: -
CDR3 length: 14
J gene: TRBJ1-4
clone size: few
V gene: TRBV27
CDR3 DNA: TGTGCCAGCAGTTCCAACGGAAAACCCGAAAAACTGTTTTTT
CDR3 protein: CASSSNGKPEKLFF

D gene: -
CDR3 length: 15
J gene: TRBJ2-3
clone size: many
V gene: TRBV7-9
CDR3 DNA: TGTGCCAGCAGCTTACTACAGGGAGGCACAGATACGCAGTATTTT
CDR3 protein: CASSLLQGGTDTQYF